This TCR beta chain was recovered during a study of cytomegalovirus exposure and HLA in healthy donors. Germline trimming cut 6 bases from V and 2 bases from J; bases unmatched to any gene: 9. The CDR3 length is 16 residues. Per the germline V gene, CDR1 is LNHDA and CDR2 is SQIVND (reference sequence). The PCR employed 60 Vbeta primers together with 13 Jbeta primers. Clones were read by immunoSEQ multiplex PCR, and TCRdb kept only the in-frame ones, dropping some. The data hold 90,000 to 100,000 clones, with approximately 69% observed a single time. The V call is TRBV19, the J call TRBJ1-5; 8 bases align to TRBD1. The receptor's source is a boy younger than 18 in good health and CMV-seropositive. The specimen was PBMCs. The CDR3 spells CASSRPDRGGNQPQHF. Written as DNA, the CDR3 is TGTGCCAGTAGCCGCCCCGACAGGGGAGGCAATCAGCCCCAGCATTTT.